Below are 21 T cell receptor beta chains sequenced from a single sample in a study of CD8 T cells in ankylosing spondylitis. One entry per CDR3 protein, called by TCRdb with MiXCR from the 5' RACE reads. The profile covers some 220,000 distinct CDR3 sequences, with roughly 8% appearing a single time and around 5.1% taken by the ten largest. Sequencing was done on a sample of blood, either unsorted or a sorted T cell fraction (not recorded which). The receptors come from a female donor with ankylosing spondylitis or in good health (not recorded which).

At least ten counts were recorded for this clonotype. For the CDR3, the DNA is TGCAGCGTTTTATTCTCTGGGGCCAACGTCCTGACTTTC. Its protein product is CSVLFSGANVLTF. V is TRBV29-1 and J is TRBJ2-6, with D unclear. The CDR3 extends over 13 amino acids. The V end lost 5 bases, the J end lost 0 bases, and 5 bases lay between the germline ends. Germline V gene lookup returns CDR1 SQVTM and CDR2 ANQGSEA.

Of note for this clonotype: It may be a read error: a sequence one base away is much more abundant. The rearrangement joins TRBV28 to TRBJ1-1; TRBD1 matches 9 bases. The CDR3 length is 16 residues. Germline trimming cut 5 bases from V and 4 bases from J; bases unmatched to any gene: 11. Germline values: CDR1 MDHEN, CDR2 SYDVKM. The CDR3 here is CASSLPGGQGSTEAFF. DNA for the CDR3: TGTGCCAGCAGTCTCCCCGGGGGACAGGGAAGCACTGAAGCTTTCTTT.

This clonotype was recorded only once. A much larger clonotype is one base distant, so this may be a read error. The chain joins TRBV2 to TRBJ1-2; D call uncertain. CDR1 is SNHLY and CDR2 is FYNNEI in the germline V gene. V lost 3 bases, J lost 8 bases, and 16 bases lay in between. The CDR3 consists of 14 residues. The CDR3 sequence: CASSDGRYANGYTF. CDR3 bases: TGTGCCAGCAGTGACGGGCGATATGCGAACGGCTACACCTTC.

Ten or more counts support this clonotype. This sequence joins TRBV14 and TRBJ1-1; no firm D call. CDR3 length equals 15 residues. V lost 4 bases and J lost 5, with 17 bases in between. Germline lookup yields CDR1 SGHDN and CDR2 FVKESK. The CDR3 DNA sequence: TGTGCCAGCAGCCCTTCTGACCTGCCGTGGACTGAAGCTTTCTTT. Protein sequence: CASSPSDLPWTEAFF.

In this sample, this clonotype turned up many times. V gene TRBV28 combines with J gene TRBJ2-7, with 11 positions matching TRBD2. Per germline, CDR1 MDHEN and CDR2 SYDVKM. The V segment lost 5 bases and the J segment 3 bases; nucleotides outside the gene matches: 6. This CDR3 contains 15 residues. In DNA, the CDR3 is TGTGCCAGCAGTCGACTAGCGGGGCTCTACTACGAGCAGTACTTC. Protein sequence: CASSRLAGLYYEQYF.

This clonotype appeared many times. CDR3 amino acids: CASTHSSIDQETQYF. The CDR3 DNA is TGTGCCAGCACCCACTCTAGCATCGACCAAGAGACCCAGTACTTC. The gene calls are TRBV7-8 and TRBJ2-5; possible D gene TRBD2, 5 bases. The V gene's germline CDR1 is SGHVS and CDR2 FQNEAQ. Trimming took 7 bases from V and 0 from J, leaving 15 bases between them. This CDR3 spans 15 amino acids.

In its sample, this clonotype was seen many times. The V call is TRBV6-1, the J call TRBJ1-1; possible D gene TRBD1, 6 bases. V gave up 6 bases and J gave up 5 bases, with 16 bases separating them. The CDR3 runs 14 residues. Germline assignment: CDR1 MNHNS and CDR2 SASEGT. The DNA of the CDR3 is TGTGCCAGCAGCCCCAGGGGCTTCCCAACTGAAGCTTTCTTT. This gives the protein CASSPRGFPTEAFF.

This clonotype was counted many times. This rearrangement joins TRBV18 to TRBJ2-1; TRBD2 is a possible D gene (7 bases). Germline V gives CDR1 KGHSH, CDR2 LQKENI. CDR3 size: 15 residues. The germline V and J ends were trimmed by 2 bases and 9 bases, with 17 bases remaining between them. The CDR3 region is CASSPVTKGGGEQFF. The CDR3 DNA is TGTGCCAGCTCACCAGTTACAAAAGGGGGGGGTGAGCAGTTCTTC.

This clonotype has a count of ten or more. The rearrangement joins TRBV12-3 or TRBV12-4 to TRBJ1-2; 7 nucleotides align to TRBD1. The ends lost 1 base at V and 8 bases at J; junction bases unmatched: 4. The CDR3 loop spans 13 amino acids. CDR3 nucleotides: TGTGCCAGCAGTTTAGATAGAGGGGGCGGCTACACCTTC. Translated, it gives CASSLDRGGGYTF.

This clonotype was seen repeatedly, ten times or more. The chain recombines TRBV6-2 or TRBV6-3 with TRBJ2-2; D not resolved. The V and J ends lost 0 bases and 5 bases respectively, with 4 bases between them. Germline V gene data show CDR1 as MNHEY and CDR2 as SVGEGT. The CDR3 is made up of 13 amino acids. The CDR3 protein is CASSYSTTGELFF. Here the CDR3 DNA reads TGTGCCAGCAGTTACTCCACTACCGGGGAGCTGTTTTTT.

This clonotype was seen at least ten times. This chain's CDR3 is CASSLGIAGYNEQFF. The CDR3 DNA sequence: TGTGCCAGCAGCTTGGGAATAGCGGGCTACAATGAGCAGTTCTTC. V usage is TRBV5-5 and J usage is TRBJ2-1; 7 nucleotides line up with TRBD2. Per the germline V gene, CDR1 is SGHKS and CDR2 is YYEKEE (reference sequence). V trimming: 0 bases; J trimming: 3 bases; junction bases outside the gene matches: 3. The CDR3 is 15 residues long.

This clonotype appeared a few times. The chain combines TRBV7-2 with TRBJ1-5; TRBD1 matches at 8 bases. From germline, CDR1 is SGHTA and CDR2 FQGNSA. CDR3 size: 15 residues. The junction had 6 bases not matched to a gene; V was cut back by 1 base and J by 7 bases. CDR3 amino acids: CASSLEDREGQPQHF. In DNA, the CDR3 is TGTGCCAGCAGCTTAGAGGACAGGGAAGGGCAGCCCCAGCATTTT.

This clonotype was found many times. The CDR3 region is CASSLVSEPLKAGYTF. CDR3 DNA sequence: TGTGCCAGCTCACTCGTCAGCGAACCTCTAAAAGCGGGCTACACCTTC. This chain connects TRBV18 to TRBJ1-2; D gene uncertain. V was trimmed by 4 bases and J by 8 bases, leaving 23 bases between them. CDR1 KGHSH and CDR2 LQKENI come from the germline V gene. The CDR3 length is 16 residues.

The V call is TRBV29-1, the J call TRBJ2-3, with D possibly being TRBD2 (5 bases). Trimming took 7 bases from V and 5 from J, leaving 16 bases between them. The CDR3 has 13 amino acids. Germline CDR1 reads SQVTM; CDR2 reads ANQGSEA. CDR3 DNA sequence: TGCAGCGCTGAGGCGTGGGGAGAAGATACGCAGTATTTT. It yields the protein CSAEAWGEDTQYF.

The sample holds many counts of this clonotype. The chain is built from TRBV9 and TRBJ1-2; 8 bases agree with TRBD1. CDR1 is SGDLS, CDR2 YYNGEE, per germline. The trim removed 3 bases at V and 3 bases at J, leaving 7 bases unmatched. This CDR3 contains 15 residues. CDR3 region: CASSARPQGDYGYTF. CDR3 DNA sequence: TGTGCCAGCAGCGCCCGCCCACAGGGGGACTATGGCTACACCTTC.

This clonotype was seen repeatedly, ten times or more. The genes are TRBV25-1 and TRBJ1-2, with TRBD1 matching over 7 bases. Trimming removed 4 bases from V and 7 bases from J; junction bases left unmatched: 12. CDR1 and CDR2 from the germline V gene are MGHDK and SYGVNS. The CDR3 is 15 amino acids. For the CDR3, the DNA is TGTGCCAGCAGTGGCCAGGGGGGCGGAGCTGTTGGCTACACCTTC. It codes for CASSGQGGGAVGYTF.

This clonotype appeared many times. The chain uses TRBV5-1 and TRBJ2-7, with TRBD2 identical over 11 bases. Germline V gives CDR1 SGHRS, CDR2 YFSETQ. Trimming cost V 3 bases and J 4 bases; bases outside gene matches: 3. There are 14 residues in the CDR3. CDR3 DNA sequence: TGCGCCAGCAGCTCTAGCGGGGGGCAATACGAGCAGTACTTC. This translates into CASSSSGGQYEQYF. The full variable domain, its missing parts supplied by reference TRBV5-1 and TRBJ2-7, is KAGVTQTPRYLIKTRGQQVTLSCSPISGHRSVSWYQQTPGQGLQFLFEYFSETQRNKGNFPGRFSGRQFSNSRSEMNVSTLELGDSALYLCASSSSGGQYEQYFGPGTRLTVT.

This clonotype has a count of ten or more. V is TRBV6-5 and J is TRBJ2-5; perhaps TRBD2 as D (5 bases). Per the germline V gene, CDR1 is MNHEY and CDR2 is SVGAGI. Trimming shortened V by 2 bases and J by 3 bases, and 22 bases separated the two germline ends. This CDR3 has 18 amino acids. CDR3 bases: TGTGCCAGCAGTTACCTACCCCCCGGGATGATTAGTGAAGAGACCCAGTACTTC. Protein: CASSYLPPGMISEETQYF.

Note on this clonotype: It may be a read error: a sequence one base away is much more abundant. V is TRBV20-1 and J is TRBJ2-2, with 15 bases identical to TRBD2. CDR1 is DFQATT and CDR2 is SNEGSKA in the germline V gene (reference sequence). The CDR3 is 17 amino acids. CDR3 bases: TGCTGTGCTTCCGGGACTAGCGGGGGGAAGGACACCGGGGAGCTGTTTTTT. It codes for CCASGTSGGKDTGELFF.

This clonotype was seen ten or more times. This rearrangement joins TRBV6-5 to TRBJ1-5, with D uncertain. The ends were cut back, 4 bases at V and 1 base at J, with 11 bases in the middle. Looked up from germline, CDR1 is MNHEY and CDR2 is SVGAGI. This CDR3 is built from 15 residues. The chain's CDR3 is CASSSGILSNQPQHF. Here the CDR3 DNA reads TGTGCCAGCAGTTCCGGGATCCTGAGCAATCAGCCCCAGCATTTT.

This clonotype was detected ten times or more. V is TRBV5-4 and J is TRBJ2-7; D remains unclear. The germline V and J ends were trimmed by 3 bases and 0 bases, with 13 bases remaining between them. This CDR3 contains 15 residues. In germline, CDR1 is SGHNT, CDR2 YYREEE (reference sequence). DNA for the CDR3: TGTGCCAGCAGCTCGGAGCCAGACTCCTCCTACGAGCAGTACTTC. Amino acid sequence: CASSSEPDSSYEQYF.